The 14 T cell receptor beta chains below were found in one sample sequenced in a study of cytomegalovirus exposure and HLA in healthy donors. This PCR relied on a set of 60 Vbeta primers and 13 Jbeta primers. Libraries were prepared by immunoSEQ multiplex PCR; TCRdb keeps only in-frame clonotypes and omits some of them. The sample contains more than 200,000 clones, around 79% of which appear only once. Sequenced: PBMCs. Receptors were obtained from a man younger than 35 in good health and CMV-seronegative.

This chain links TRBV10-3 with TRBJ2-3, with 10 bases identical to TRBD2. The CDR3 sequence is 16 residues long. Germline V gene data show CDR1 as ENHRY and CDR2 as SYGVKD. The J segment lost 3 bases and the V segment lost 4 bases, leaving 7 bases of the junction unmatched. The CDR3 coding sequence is TGTGCCATCAGTGGCGCTAGCGGGAGTGGAACAGATACGCAGTATTTT. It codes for CAISGASGSGTDTQYF.

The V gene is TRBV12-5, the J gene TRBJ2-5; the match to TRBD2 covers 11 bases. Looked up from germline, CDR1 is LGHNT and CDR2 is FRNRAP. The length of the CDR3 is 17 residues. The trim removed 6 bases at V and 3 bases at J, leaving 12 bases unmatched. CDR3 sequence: CASGSSTSGGIKETQYF. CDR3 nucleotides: TGTGCTAGTGGCTCCTCCACTAGCGGGGGAATAAAAGAGACCCAGTACTTC.

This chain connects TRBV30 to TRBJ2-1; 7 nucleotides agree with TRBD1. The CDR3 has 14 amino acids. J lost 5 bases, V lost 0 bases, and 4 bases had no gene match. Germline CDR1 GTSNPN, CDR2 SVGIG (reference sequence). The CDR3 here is CAWSVVRGHNEQFF. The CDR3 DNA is TGTGCCTGGAGTGTAGTGAGGGGGCACAATGAGCAGTTCTTC.

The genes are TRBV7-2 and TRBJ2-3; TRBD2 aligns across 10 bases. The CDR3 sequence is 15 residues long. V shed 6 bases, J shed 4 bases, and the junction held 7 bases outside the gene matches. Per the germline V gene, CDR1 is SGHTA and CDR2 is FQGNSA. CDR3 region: CASRLTSGEADTQYF. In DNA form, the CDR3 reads TGTGCCAGCAGACTCACTAGCGGGGAAGCAGATACGCAGTATTTT.

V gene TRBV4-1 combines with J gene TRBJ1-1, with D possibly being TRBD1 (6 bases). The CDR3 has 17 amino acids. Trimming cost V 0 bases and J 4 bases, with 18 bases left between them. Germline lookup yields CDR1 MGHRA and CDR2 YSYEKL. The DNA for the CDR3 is TGCGCCAGCAGCCAAGATTCGGGTGTTACAGGGAGCACTGAAGCTTTCTTT. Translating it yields CASSQDSGVTGSTEAFF.

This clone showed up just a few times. The CDR3 region is CASSREFGANVLTF. Written as DNA, the CDR3 is TGTGCCAGCAGCAGGGAATTTGGGGCCAACGTCCTGACTTTC. This chain uses TRBV6-4 with TRBJ2-6; D possibly corresponds to TRBD1 (5 bases). This CDR3 contains 14 residues. Per the germline V gene, CDR1 is MRHNA and CDR2 is SNTAGT. V shed 6 bases and J shed 3 bases, with 9 bases lying between them.

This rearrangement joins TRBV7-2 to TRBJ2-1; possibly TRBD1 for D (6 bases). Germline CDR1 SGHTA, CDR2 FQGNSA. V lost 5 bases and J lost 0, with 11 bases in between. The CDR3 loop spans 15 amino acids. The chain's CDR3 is CASSTGLSSYNEQFF. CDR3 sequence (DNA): TGTGCCAGCAGCACAGGGTTGAGCTCCTACAATGAGCAGTTCTTC.

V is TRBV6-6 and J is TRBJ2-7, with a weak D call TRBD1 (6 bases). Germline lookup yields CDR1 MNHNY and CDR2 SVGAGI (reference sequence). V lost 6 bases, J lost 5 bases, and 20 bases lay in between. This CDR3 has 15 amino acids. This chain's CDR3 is CASSSTLQGRDEQYF. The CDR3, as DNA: TGTGCCAGCAGCTCTACCTTACAGGGTCGCGACGAGCAGTACTTC.

CDR3 sequence: CASSATGTGGFSGANVLTF. The DNA of the CDR3 is TGTGCCAGCAGTGCAACCGGGACAGGGGGCTTCTCTGGGGCCAACGTCCTGACTTTC. The rearrangement joins TRBV6-1 to TRBJ2-6; TRBD1 matches 12 bases. The CDR3 is made up of 19 amino acids. J lost 0 bases, V lost 4 bases, and 7 bases had no gene match. The germline CDR1 and CDR2 sequences are MNHNS and SASEGT.

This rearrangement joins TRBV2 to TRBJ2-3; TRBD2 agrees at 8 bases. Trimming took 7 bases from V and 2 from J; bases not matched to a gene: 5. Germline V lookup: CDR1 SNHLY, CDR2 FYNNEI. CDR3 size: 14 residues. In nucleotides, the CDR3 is TGTGCCAGCAAAGAGCGGGGGCCCACAGATACGCAGTATTTT. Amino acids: CASKERGPTDTQYF.

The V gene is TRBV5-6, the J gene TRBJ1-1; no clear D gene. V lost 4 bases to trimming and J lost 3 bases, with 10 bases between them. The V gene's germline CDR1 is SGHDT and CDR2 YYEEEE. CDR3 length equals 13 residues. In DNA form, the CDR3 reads TGTGCCAGCAGCCCGCCACATCACACTGAAGCTTTCTTT. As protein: CASSPPHHTEAFF.

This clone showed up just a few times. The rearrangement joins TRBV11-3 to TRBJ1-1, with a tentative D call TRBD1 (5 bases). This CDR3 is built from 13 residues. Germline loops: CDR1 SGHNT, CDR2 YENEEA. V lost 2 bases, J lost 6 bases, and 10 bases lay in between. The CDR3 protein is CASSLQGGAEAFF. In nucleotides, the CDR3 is TGTGCCAGCAGCTTACAGGGAGGCGCTGAAGCTTTCTTT.

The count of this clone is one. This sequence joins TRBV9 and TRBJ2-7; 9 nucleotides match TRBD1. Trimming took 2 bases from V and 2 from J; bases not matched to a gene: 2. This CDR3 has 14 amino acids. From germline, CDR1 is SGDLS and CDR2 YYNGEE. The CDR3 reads CASSVGQGTYEQYF. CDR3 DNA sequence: TGTGCCAGCAGCGTGGGACAGGGAACCTACGAGCAGTACTTC. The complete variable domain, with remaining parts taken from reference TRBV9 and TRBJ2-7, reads DSGVTQTPKHLITATGQRVTLRCSPRSGDLSVYWYQQSLDQGLQFLIQYYNGEERAKGNILERFSAQQFPDLHSELNLSSLELGDSALYFCASSVGQGTYEQYFGPGTRLTVT.

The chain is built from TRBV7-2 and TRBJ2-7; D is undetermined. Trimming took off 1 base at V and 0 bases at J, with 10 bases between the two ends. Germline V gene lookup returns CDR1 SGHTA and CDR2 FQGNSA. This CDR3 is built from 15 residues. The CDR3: CASSLDARSSYEQYF. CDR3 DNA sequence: TGTGCCAGCAGCTTAGATGCGAGAAGCTCCTACGAGCAGTACTTC.